This T cell receptor beta chain was documented in a study of T cells in Graves' hyperthyroidism and ophthalmopathy. Germline CDR1 and CDR2: GTSNPN and SVGIG (reference sequence). Trimming took 0 bases from V and 5 from J, leaving 8 bases between them. The CDR3 spans 13 residues. From RNA transcripts, TCR beta CDR3 regions were amplified. Researchers ran a first-round RT-PCR on the TCR CDR3 using the HTBI primer set. Using its own MiXCR run on the multiplex PCR reads, TCRdb lists one record per CDR3 protein. The table has about 360,000 distinct CDR3 sequences, about 18% seen once. This clonotype came up many times.

The clonotype comes from a woman aged 18 to 35 with Graves' hyperthyroidism. V usage is TRBV30 and J usage is TRBJ1-5, with D possibly matching TRBD1 (5 bases). Sequencing was carried out using blood. CDR3 amino acids: CAWSVRGDQPQHF. CDR3 nucleotides: TGTGCCTGGAGTGTACGGGGGGATCAGCCCCAGCATTTT.